Following are 29 T cell receptor beta chains from one sample sequenced in a study of blood T cells in healthy people across ages. Then a second PCR, running roughly 6 to 11 cycles, was carried out with a sample-barcoded 5' primer and a J-beta primer mix. TCRdb redid the calling of the 5' RACE reads with MiXCR, one entry per CDR3 protein. Altogether about 1.6 million distinct CDR3 sequences are present, about 35% being singletons, with the ten largest covering roughly 10%. Sequencing input: blood. The receptors come from a woman in her twenties or thirties in good health.

This chain connects TRBV30 to TRBJ1-2; a possible D gene is TRBD1 (5 bases). The V and J ends lost 7 bases and 3 bases respectively, with 18 bases between them. There are 14 residues in the CDR3. The germline CDR1 and CDR2 sequences are GTSNPN and SVGIG (reference sequence). The CDR3 loop reads CAFREPSLDYGYTF. The DNA of the CDR3 is TGTGCCTTCAGGGAACCATCACTGGACTATGGCTACACCTTC.

V is TRBV2 and J is TRBJ2-1; 9 nucleotides match TRBD2. Losses at the gene ends were 1 base for V and 2 bases for J; bases not matched to a gene: 3. CDR3 size: 16 residues. The germline CDR1 and CDR2 sequences are SNHLY and FYNNEI. The CDR3 DNA follows: TGTGCCAGCAGTGAAGTGGGCGGGGGGGCCTACAATGAGCAGTTCTTC. It is translated as CASSEVGGGAYNEQFF.

The V gene is TRBV7-3, the J gene TRBJ2-3; 8 nucleotides align to TRBD1. This CDR3 contains 16 residues. Germline loops: CDR1 SGHTA, CDR2 FQGTGA. V shed 8 bases, J shed 2 bases, and the junction held 12 bases outside the gene matches. CDR3 loop: CASGPGQVHDTDTQYF. Here the CDR3 DNA reads TGTGCCAGCGGCCCGGGACAGGTGCACGACACAGATACGCAGTATTTT.

The V gene is TRBV9, the J gene TRBJ2-5, with D possibly matching TRBD1 (6 bases). The CDR3 covers 14 residues. CDR1 SGDLS and CDR2 YYNGEE come from the germline V gene. Trimming cost V 3 bases and J 4 bases, with 13 bases left between them. As DNA, the CDR3 is TGTGCCAGCAGCGGACGACAGGTGTCAGAGACCCAGTACTTC. Residues: CASSGRQVSETQYF.

This clonotype was picked up many times. The chain combines TRBV7-9 with TRBJ1-4, with TRBD1 identical over 8 bases. The junction had 5 bases not matched to a gene; V was cut back by 3 bases and J by 5 bases. Germline lookup yields CDR1 SEHNR and CDR2 FQNEAQ (reference sequence). CDR3 length: 15 residues. The CDR3 coding sequence is TGTGCCAGCAGCTTGACCGGGACAGGCAATGAAAAACTGTTTTTT. Translating it yields CASSLTGTGNEKLFF.

This clonotype has more than one count but fewer than ten. The chain carries TRBV4-1 and TRBJ2-3; D remains unclear. CDR3 length: 16 amino acids. CDR1 is MGHRA, CDR2 YSYEKL, per germline. V shed 0 bases and J shed 2 bases, with 12 bases lying between them. The CDR3 coding sequence is TGCGCCAGCAGCCAAGAAGGGAACGCCTACACAGATACGCAGTATTTT. It encodes CASSQEGNAYTDTQYF.

This clonotype was counted between two and nine times. V gene TRBV7-3 combines with J gene TRBJ2-1; the D gene is possibly TRBD1 (6 bases). The CDR3 runs to 12 residues. Trimming took 10 bases from V and 6 from J, leaving 13 bases between them. Germline values: CDR1 SGHTA, CDR2 FQGTGA. DNA of the CDR3: TGTGCCACCCGGAGAGGGGGCAATGAGCAGTTCTTC. Protein: CATRRGGNEQFF. Full variable domain (outside the CDR3, taken from reference TRBV7-3 and TRBJ2-1): GAGVSQTPSNKVTEKGKYVELRCDPISGHTALYWYRQSLGQGPEFLIYFQGTGAADDSGLPNDRFFAVRPEGSVSTLKIQRTERGDSAVYLCATRRGGNEQFFGPGTRLTVL.

The chain joins TRBV14 to TRBJ2-3; 7 nucleotides align to TRBD1. Trimming at V came to 2 bases and at J to 1 base, leaving 3 bases not matched to a gene. The CDR3 runs to 15 residues. The V gene's germline CDR1 is SGHDN and CDR2 FVKESK. The DNA for the CDR3 is TGTGCCAGCAGCCAACAGGGGGACGGCACAGATACGCAGTATTTT. Protein: CASSQQGDGTDTQYF.

This chain joins TRBV3-1 and TRBJ1-1, with a possible D match to TRBD1 (5 bases). The V end was cut by 0 bases, the J end by 10 bases, with 15 bases between. There are 14 residues in the CDR3. Germline-derived CDR1 and CDR2 are LGHDT and YNNKEL (reference sequence). The CDR3 is CASSQDLGGLTAFF. The CDR3 DNA is TGTGCCAGCAGCCAAGATCTTGGGGGTCTGACAGCTTTCTTT.

The genes are TRBV12-3 or TRBV12-4 and TRBJ2-6; 9 bases line up with TRBD1. V dropped 4 bases and J dropped 4; count of bases not matched to a gene: 5. The CDR3 loop spans 16 amino acids. The CDR3 nucleotides are TGTGCCAGCAGTTCCTACAGGGGGCTAGGGGCCAACGTCCTGACTTTC. Amino acid sequence: CASSSYRGLGANVLTF.

The CDR3 region is CSVAGQLEHSEAFF. CDR3 DNA sequence: TGCAGCGTCGCAGGACAGCTGGAACACAGTGAAGCTTTCTTT. This chain joins TRBV29-1 and TRBJ1-1; D may be TRBD1 (6 bases). This CDR3 has 14 amino acids. CDR1 SQVTM and CDR2 ANQGSEA come from the germline V gene. The V end lost 6 bases, the J end lost 7 bases, and 21 bases lay between the germline ends.

This clonotype has more than one count but fewer than ten. The V and J genes are TRBV24-1 and TRBJ2-5, with TRBD2 matching over 14 bases. The germline V gene encodes CDR1 KGHDR and CDR2 SFDVKD. J was trimmed by 6 bases and V by 4 bases; bases with no gene match: 12. The CDR3 covers 18 residues. The CDR3 DNA follows: TGTGCCACCAGTGAAGGGGGGACTAGCGGGAGAGATAGGAAGACCCAGTACTTC. It encodes CATSEGGTSGRDRKTQYF.

The V gene is TRBV11-2, the J gene TRBJ2-3; D not certain. V lost 1 base and J lost 3, with 29 bases in between. Germline CDR1 is SGHAT and CDR2 is FQNNGV. The CDR3 consists of 21 residues. CDR3: CASSLGRFAPEKYQRTDTQYF. CDR3 coding DNA: TGTGCCAGCAGCTTAGGTCGCTTTGCCCCCGAAAAGTACCAGAGAACAGATACGCAGTATTTT.

The gene calls are TRBV5-1 and TRBJ1-1; TRBD1 matches at 8 bases. Looked up from germline, CDR1 is SGHRS and CDR2 is YFSETQ. The ends lost 7 bases at V and 0 bases at J; junction bases unmatched: 5. The CDR3 runs to 14 residues. CDR3 in DNA: TGCGCCAGCCAACTGACAGGGGTGAACACTGAAGCTTTCTTT. Translated: CASQLTGVNTEAFF.

CDR3 in DNA: TGTGCCAGCAGCTTCCTAAGCGGGCCACCCCATAGCACAGATACGCAGTATTTT. This translates into CASSFLSGPPHSTDTQYF. The rearrangement joins TRBV7-9 to TRBJ2-3, with a tentative D call TRBD2 (6 bases). V gave up 3 bases and J gave up 0 bases, with 19 bases separating them. The CDR3 spans 18 residues. Germline assignment: CDR1 SEHNR and CDR2 FQNEAQ (reference sequence).

V gene TRBV29-1 combines with J gene TRBJ2-2, with no clear D. CDR3 size: 11 residues. The germline V and J ends were trimmed by 5 bases and 6 bases, with 7 bases remaining between them. Germline V lookup: CDR1 SQVTM, CDR2 ANQGSEA. The CDR3 bases are TGCAGCGTTCCTGAGGCCGGGGAGCTGTTTTTT. Translation: CSVPEAGELFF.

As regards this clonotype: A read error may be the cause here, since a much bigger clone is one base away. The chain carries TRBV11-3 and TRBJ2-7; TRBD2 matches 7 bases. This CDR3 is 15 amino acids long. Losses at the gene ends were 2 bases for V and 7 bases for J; bases not matched to a gene: 11. CDR1 is SGHNT, CDR2 YENEEA, per germline. CDR3 in amino acids: CASSLRAVGGDEQYF. CDR3 sequence (DNA): TGTGCCAGCAGCTTAAGGGCCGTTGGGGGGGATGAGCAGTACTTC.

This clonotype was found a few times. The chain links TRBV27 to TRBJ2-7; 11 positions match TRBD2. Per germline, CDR1 MNHEY and CDR2 SMNVEV (reference sequence). J lost 5 bases, V lost 5 bases, and 17 bases had no gene match. There are 18 residues in the CDR3. CDR3 DNA: TGTGCCAGCAGTCGCTCAACAGGTACCCTAGCGGGAGGTCACGAGCAGTACTTC. Protein: CASSRSTGTLAGGHEQYF.

About this clonotype itself: This clone may be a read error of a much larger clone one base away. The J gene is TRBJ2-1, the V gene TRBV9, with D unclear. CDR1 and CDR2 from the germline V gene are SGDLS and YYNGEE. The CDR3 consists of 14 residues. V was shortened by 0 bases and J by 10 bases, with 14 bases between the two germline ends. The CDR3 region is CASSVGGQSYEQFF. In nucleotides, the CDR3 is TGTGCCAGCAGCGTAGGTGGTCAATCCTACGAGCAGTTCTTC.

The chain joins TRBV20-1 to TRBJ1-1; D might be TRBD1 (6 bases). Trimming stripped 0 bases from V and 7 bases from J, with 18 bases between. The germline gives CDR1 DFQATT, CDR2 SNEGSKA (reference sequence). The CDR3 spans 15 residues. The CDR3 here is CSARDSDSPTIEAFF. CDR3 in DNA: TGCAGTGCTAGAGATTCGGACAGCCCAACGATTGAAGCTTTCTTT.

The chain employs TRBV12-3 or TRBV12-4 and TRBJ2-2; no clear D gene. Trimming took off 0 bases at V and 5 bases at J, with 7 bases between the two ends. This CDR3 has 14 residues. CDR3 loop: CASSLAARTGELFF. The CDR3, as DNA: TGTGCCAGCAGTTTAGCGGCACGGACCGGGGAGCTGTTTTTT.

The chain couples TRBV3-1 to TRBJ2-3; unclear D gene. CDR3 length: 14 amino acids. Trimming removed 5 bases from V and 2 bases from J, with 11 bases in between. The germline V gene encodes CDR1 LGHDT and CDR2 YNNKEL (reference sequence). The CDR3 nucleotides read TGTGCCAGCAGCTTCTGGCACACCACAGATACGCAGTATTTT. Protein: CASSFWHTTDTQYF.

The chain uses TRBV18 and TRBJ2-7; a weak D match, TRBD1 (6 bases). Germline CDR1 reads KGHSH; CDR2 reads LQKENI. This CDR3 spans 14 amino acids. The V gene lost 8 bases and the J gene lost 1 base, with 15 bases spanning the gap. In DNA, the CDR3 is TGTGCCAGCCAATCTGACGGACAGTCCTACGAGCAGTACTTC. Translating it yields CASQSDGQSYEQYF.

The chain carries TRBV20-1 and TRBJ2-7; the D is unclear. The V and J ends lost 6 bases and 3 bases respectively, with 9 bases between them. The germline gives CDR1 DFQATT, CDR2 SNEGSKA (reference sequence). The CDR3 length is 11 residues. The CDR3 sequence is CSALLDYEQYF. The DNA for the CDR3 is TGCAGTGCCTTGCTTGACTACGAGCAGTACTTC.

In this sample, this clonotype turned up a few times. The rearrangement uses TRBV3-1 and TRBJ1-1; D possibly corresponds to TRBD1 (5 bases). The germline V gene has CDR1 LGHDT and CDR2 YNNKEL (reference sequence). The CDR3 is 19 residues long. V lost 4 bases and J 5 bases, leaving 29 bases between the germline ends. The CDR3 bases are TGTGCCAGCAGCCGCTCTACCGGGACCGGTGCTGGGAAATGGACTGAAGCTTTCTTT. Encoded protein: CASSRSTGTGAGKWTEAFF.

The V gene is TRBV12-3 or TRBV12-4, the J gene TRBJ2-5; D is possibly TRBD1 or TRBD2 (6 bases each). This CDR3 is 15 amino acids long. Trimming left V 7 bases short and J 1 base short, with 16 bases between. The CDR3 nucleotides read TGTGCCAGCACCCTTGGGGGGCGACTCCAAGAGACCCAGTACTTC. Protein product: CASTLGGRLQETQYF.

This clonotype was seen ten or more times. The CDR3 DNA reads TGCAGCGTTTATCCATCCTACAATGAGCAGTTCTTC. Translating gives CSVYPSYNEQFF. The chain links TRBV29-1 to TRBJ2-1; D is unresolved. CDR1 SQVTM and CDR2 ANQGSEA come from the germline V gene. The V end lost 5 bases, the J end lost 1 base, and 6 bases lay between the germline ends. The CDR3 is 12 amino acids.

On this clonotype: Germline is not matched at one junction end, which may reflect a read error. This sequence joins TRBV7-3 and TRBJ1-1; D uncertain. The germline V gene has CDR1 SGHTA and CDR2 FQGTGA. This CDR3 contains 13 residues. The CDR3 DNA reads as TGTGCCAGCAGCTCGACGGTGAACGCTGAAGCTTTCTTT. Amino acids: CASSSTVNAEAFF.

CDR3 amino acids: CASSQVRGGASSYNEQFF. The CDR3 nucleotides read TGCGCCAGCAGCCAAGTACGGGGAGGGGCCAGCTCCTACAATGAGCAGTTCTTC. The chain joins TRBV4-1 to TRBJ2-1, with 7 bases identical to TRBD2. The CDR3 spans 18 residues. Germline CDR1 and CDR2: MGHRA and YSYEKL. Losses at the gene ends were 1 base for V and 0 bases for J; bases not matched to a gene: 9.